This TCR beta chain came from a study of T cell responses to AZD1222 COVID-19 vaccine. Generated by immunoSEQ multiplex PCR, the TCRdb table keeps only in-frame clones and is missing some. The table shows about 31,000 clones, with roughly 90% occurring only once. CDR1 is MNHEY, CDR2 SVGAGI, per germline. Trimming pared 5 bases from V and 6 bases from J, leaving 14 bases between. The CDR3 extends over 14 amino acids. The rearrangement joins TRBV6-5 to TRBJ2-1; a possible D gene is TRBD2 (7 bases). The receptor was derived from an adult who received the AZD1222 COVID-19 vaccine. The specimen comprised peripheral blood, sampled 28 days after the second AZD1222 dose. The CDR3 DNA is TGTGCCAGCAGTAGAGCGGGACAACGCAATGAGCAGTTCTTC. As protein: CASSRAGQRNEQFF.